This TCR beta chain was observed in a study of T cell changes during pregnancy in multiple sclerosis. Sequencing used immunoSEQ multiplex PCR; TCRdb keeps in-frame clones, though not all of them. The sample contains under 70,000 clones, about 93% of which appear only once. The V gene lost 8 bases and the J gene lost 2 bases, with 9 bases spanning the gap. From germline, CDR1 is SGHAT and CDR2 FQDESV (reference sequence). This CDR3 region has 12 residues. This clone was found once. This TCR derives from a female donor with multiple sclerosis, enrolled in a pregnancy study. The sequencing here drew on CD4+ T cells from peripheral blood mononuclear cells, taken after pregnancy. The V and J genes are TRBV11-1 and TRBJ2-5; D gene unclear. Written as DNA, the CDR3 is TGTGCCAGCTCTGGGCTGCAAGAGACCCAGTACTTC. It translates to CASSGLQETQYF.